The 3 T cell receptor beta chains presented below share a single source sample, sequenced in a study of blood T cell repertoires in COVID-19. Produced via immunoSEQ multiplex PCR; TCRdb's table is partial and in-frame only. The data hold roughly 430,000 clones, with nearly 90% observed a single time. Specimen: PBMCs or T cells enriched from blood (not recorded which). These receptors were collected from a woman younger than 35 who had been exposed to COVID-19.

Only one count was recorded for this clone. The gene calls are TRBV5-6 and TRBJ2-7; 9 bases fit TRBD2. The V gene's germline CDR1 is SGHDT and CDR2 YYEEEE. The CDR3 consists of 14 residues. J was trimmed by 3 bases and V by 3 bases; bases with no gene match: 4. The CDR3 reads CASSSAGGLYEQYF. The CDR3 DNA reads as TGTGCCAGCAGCTCAGCGGGAGGCCTCTACGAGCAGTACTTC.

The chain combines TRBV11-2 with TRBJ1-2; a possible D gene is TRBD1 (5 bases). The V gene lost 0 bases and the J gene lost 4 bases, with 9 bases spanning the gap. The CDR3 consists of 14 residues. The V gene's germline CDR1 is SGHAT and CDR2 FQNNGV. The DNA of the CDR3 is TGTGCCAGCAGCTTAGATAGGGACTTCTATGGCTACACCTTC. As protein: CASSLDRDFYGYTF.

J is TRBJ2-3 and V is TRBV5-1; 8 bases are a match to TRBD2. Trimming cost V 4 bases and J 3 bases; bases outside gene matches: 13. The germline V gene encodes CDR1 SGHRS and CDR2 YFSETQ. This CDR3 has 17 residues. The CDR3 sequence is CASSLTGGPDGTDTQYF. CDR3 nucleotide sequence: TGCGCCAGCAGCCTAACGGGAGGGCCGGATGGGACAGATACGCAGTATTTT.